These 12 T cell receptor beta chains were sequenced from one sample in a study of T cell repertoires in cytomegalovirus infection. TCRdb fed the reads into MiXCR, producing one record per CDR3 protein. The sample has about 85,000 distinct CDR3 sequences, about 44% seen once; the top ten hold over 90%. The antigens these receptors bind are not known. This specimen consisted of CD8+ T cells from cultured PBMCs, obtained from culture after CMV antigen stimulation. The receptors were gathered from a human donor in good health (CMV status not recorded). Some clones in this sample may be carry-over from other donors' samples.

The CDR3 DNA sequence: TGTGCCAGCAGCGTCTTAGCGGGAGACAATGAGCAGTTCTTC. It yields the protein CASSVLAGDNEQFF. This chain links TRBV9 with TRBJ2-1; TRBD2 matches at 9 bases. V was pared by 2 bases and J by 5 bases, with 2 bases of the junction left unmatched. The CDR3 is 14 residues long. In germline, CDR1 is SGDLS, CDR2 YYNGEE. The variable domain in full, with the rest retrieved from reference TRBV9 and TRBJ2-1, is DSGVTQTPKHLITATGQRVTLRCSPRSGDLSVYWYQQSLDQGLQFLIQYYNGEERAKGNILERFSAQQFPDLHSELNLSSLELGDSALYFCASSVLAGDNEQFFGPGTRLTVL.

This chain connects TRBV7-9 to TRBJ1-5; TRBD1 agrees at 10 bases. This CDR3 is 15 amino acids long. V lost 5 bases, J lost 5 bases, and 6 bases stayed unmatched. Germline values: CDR1 SEHNR, CDR2 FQNEAQ (reference sequence). The CDR3: CASSGPGQGHQPQHF. The DNA of the CDR3 is TGTGCCAGCAGCGGCCCGGGACAGGGGCATCAGCCCCAGCATTTT.

V usage is TRBV7-9 and J usage is TRBJ1-5; weak D call: TRBD1 (5 bases). V was cut by 1 base and J by 5 bases, with 9 bases left in between. CDR1 SEHNR and CDR2 FQNEAQ come from the germline V gene (reference sequence). The CDR3 has 14 amino acids. This chain's CDR3 is CASSLGGSDQPQHF. The CDR3, as DNA: TGTGCCAGCAGCTTAGGGGGCAGCGATCAGCCCCAGCATTTT.

The rearrangement uses TRBV27 and TRBJ1-2; 8 bases are a match to TRBD1. Germline trimming cut 3 bases from V and 7 bases from J; bases unmatched to any gene: 7. Germline V gene lookup returns CDR1 MNHEY and CDR2 SMNVEV (reference sequence). This CDR3 has 14 residues. Here the CDR3 reads CASSFDRGSSGYTF. As DNA, the CDR3 is TGTGCCAGCAGTTTCGACAGGGGCTCCTCTGGCTACACCTTC.

This clonotype occurred a few times. V gene TRBV19 combines with J gene TRBJ2-7; D not certain. Trimming shortened V by 4 bases and J by 3 bases, and 4 bases separated the two germline ends. CDR1 is LNHDA and CDR2 is SQIVND in the germline V gene (reference sequence). CDR3 size: 11 residues. In DNA, the CDR3 is TGTGCCAGTAGTAGGGACTACGAGCAGTACTTC. Its translation is CASSRDYEQYF. The variable domain in full, completed from reference TRBV19 and TRBJ2-7, reads DGGITQSPKYLFRKEGQNVTLSCEQNLNHDAMYWYRQDPGQGLRLIYYSQIVNDFQKGDIAEGYSVSREKKESFPLTVTSAQKNPTAFYLCASSRDYEQYFGPGTRLTVT.

This clonotype was seen just once. The chain joins TRBV7-6 to TRBJ2-1; D is possibly TRBD2 (5 bases). V was trimmed by 0 bases and J by 0 bases, leaving 12 bases between them. Germline V gene lookup returns CDR1 SGHVS and CDR2 FNYEAQ. The CDR3 sequence is 17 residues long. The DNA for the CDR3 is TGTGCCAGCAGCTTAGCCTCCTTGGCGGGCTCCTACAATGAGCAGTTCTTC. Encoded protein: CASSLASLAGSYNEQFF.

V gene TRBV27 combines with J gene TRBJ2-7, with D perhaps given as TRBD1 or TRBD2 (5 bases each). CDR1 is MNHEY, CDR2 SMNVEV, per germline (reference sequence). The CDR3 spans 13 residues. V lost 5 bases, J lost 2 bases, and 10 bases lay in between. CDR3 sequence: CASSHGTTYEQYF. DNA for the CDR3: TGTGCCAGCAGTCACGGGACCACCTACGAGCAGTACTTC.

This clonotype was observed a single time. The chain carries TRBV7-6 and TRBJ1-1; the D is unclear. CDR3 length equals 17 residues. CDR1 and CDR2 (germline): SGHVS, FNYEAQ. V was pared by 1 base and J by 4 bases, with 19 bases between. The CDR3, as DNA: TGTGCCAGCAGCTTAGTTTCGGGTCCAGGCGGGAGCACTGAAGCTTTCTTT. Translation gives CASSLVSGPGGSTEAFF.

V is TRBV4-1 and J is TRBJ2-2; 8 bases fit TRBD1. CDR1 MGHRA and CDR2 YSYEKL come from the germline V gene. With 5 bases clipped from V and 6 bases from J, the junction kept 11 bases outside the gene matches. This CDR3 comprises 16 residues. This CDR3 reads CASSFSGQGAAGELFF. CDR3 sequence (DNA): TGCGCCAGCAGCTTTTCGGGGCAGGGGGCGGCCGGGGAGCTGTTTTTT.

The chain uses TRBV23-1 and TRBJ2-2, with 12 bases fitting TRBD2. TRBV23-1 is labeled an ORF, and its function is uncertain. With V trimmed by 0 bases and J by 0 bases, 5 bases remained unmatched. CDR3 length equals 19 residues. CDR3 residues: CASSQSGLAGSANTGELFF. In DNA, the CDR3 is TGCGCCAGCAGTCAATCTGGACTAGCGGGGTCCGCGAACACCGGGGAGCTGTTTTTT.

The chain combines TRBV6-5 with TRBJ2-7; D is possibly TRBD2 (6 bases). From germline, CDR1 is MNHEY and CDR2 SVGAGI. The CDR3 extends over 15 amino acids. V dropped 0 bases and J dropped 0 bases, with 9 bases sitting between them. The CDR3, as DNA: TGTGCCAGCAGTTACTCTAGCGGTATCTCCTACGAGCAGTACTTC. Amino acids: CASSYSSGISYEQYF.

The rearrangement uses TRBV6-6 and TRBJ1-2; D might be TRBD1 (6 bases). With 5 bases removed from V and 0 bases from J, the gap between germline ends came to 19 bases. CDR1 is MNHNY, CDR2 SVGAGI, per germline (reference sequence). This CDR3 spans 17 amino acids. CDR3 residues: CASSTGEGPGANYGYTF. CDR3 coding DNA: TGTGCCAGCAGTACCGGAGAAGGGCCAGGGGCTAACTATGGCTACACCTTC.